The source of this T cell receptor beta chain is a study of molecular identifiers for immune sequencing clone quantification. For the study at large: Replicate runs used RNA from about 19,000 or 110,000 naive CD8 cells, which was split five ways into aliquots, and four of those aliquots were then sequenced. Study outcomes and limitations: Over 97% of effector molecules, but under 1% in naive cells, were held by clones with more than 20 RNA copies.

The authors gated naive CD8 T cells as CD8+CD4-CCR7+CD45RA+ for sorting. The CDR3 loop spans 14 amino acids. Generation of bulk TCR libraries relied on previously described methods and listed TCR primers. TCRdb reprocessed the PCR reads with MiXCR, giving one entry per CDR3 protein. In the table there are 85,000 to 130,000 distinct CDR3 sequences, 36% of which are singletons. Of note for this clonotype: Its antigen is as yet unknown. A read error may produce the germline difference seen at one junction end.

Specimen: naive CD8+ T cells from blood, with Jurkat cell RNA spiked in. Subset meaning: FACS-sorted CD8+CD4-CCR7+CD45RA+ naive T cells. J is TRBJ2-1 and V is TRBV12-3 or TRBV12-4, with 9 nucleotides matching TRBD2. The source is a human donor in good health. Some libraries in this study had Jurkat cell RNA spiked in. The CDR3 bases are TGTGCCCGCAGCAGTTCCGGGACTAGCTTTGAGCAGTTCTTC. Translating gives CARSSSGTSFEQFF.